What follows are 17 T cell receptor beta chains derived from one specimen sequenced in a study of response to subunit inactivated influenza vaccine (dated by TCRdb to 2017 to 2018). Libraries were constructed by RT-PCR. Instrument used: Illumina HiSeq 2500. TCRdb reprocessing: public reads trimmed at Q25 with fastp, clones called with MiXCR, in-frame beta chains kept. Entries that share a CDR3 protein sequence are merged under the most common genes and DNA. For this sample there are more than 500,000 distinct CDR3 sequences; around 10% appear just once. Of the sample, approximately 10% is held by the ten largest clones. This sample also appeared in a second study, on T cells expressing NK-cell markers. Reported in the second study: TCR beta cDNA libraries were made by 5'RACE template switching that added a universal primer site and unique molecular identifiers.

Sample: PBMCs from blood, taken on the day of vaccination. The source of these receptors is a middle-aged man who received an inactivated influenza vaccine. Donor details come from another sample of the same person, matched by shared clones.

The rearrangement uses TRBV15 and TRBJ2-1; D remains ambiguous. There are 16 residues in the CDR3. Per the germline V gene, CDR1 is LNHNV and CDR2 is YYDKDF (reference sequence). The V end lost 2 bases, the J end lost 2 bases, and 13 bases lay between the germline ends. The CDR3 nucleotides are TGTGCCACCAGCAGAAACGCTCTCGCGGCCTACAATGAGCAGTTCTTC. Its translation is CATSRNALAAYNEQFF. The entire variable domain, with the rest obtained from reference TRBV15 and TRBJ2-1, is as follows: DAMVIQNPRYQVTQFGKPVTLSCSQTLNHNVMYWYQQKSSQAPKLLFHYYDKDFNNEADTPDNFQSRRPNTSFCFLDIRSPGLGDTAMYLCATSRNALAAYNEQFFGPGTRLTVL.

This clonotype was counted many times. V is TRBV20-1 and J is TRBJ2-2, with TRBD1 identical over 7 bases. Trimming took 6 bases from V and 2 from J; bases not matched to a gene: 3. CDR1 is DFQATT, CDR2 SNEGSKA, per germline (reference sequence). The CDR3 totals 13 residues. CDR3 coding DNA: TGCAGTGCAGGACAGGCAAACACCGGGGAGCTGTTTTTT. Translation gives CSAGQANTGELFF.

The chain recombines TRBV12-3 or TRBV12-4 with TRBJ2-7; the match to TRBD2 covers 12 bases. The CDR3 is 14 amino acids. V shed 6 bases and J 4 bases; nucleotides not matched to a gene: 4. CDR3 coding DNA: TGTGCCAGCAGCCACGGACTAGCGGGGTACGAGCAGTACTTC. It specifies CASSHGLAGYEQYF.

This clonotype was counted a few times. The chain employs TRBV7-8 and TRBJ1-1; no firm D call. The CDR3 contains 14 residues. V lost 1 base and J 4 bases, leaving 10 bases between the germline ends. Germline V gene lookup returns CDR1 SGHVS and CDR2 FQNEAQ. This CDR3 reads CASSLVNPGTEAFF. CDR3 coding DNA: TGTGCCAGCAGCTTAGTGAATCCTGGCACTGAAGCTTTCTTT.

This clonotype came up many times. The chain is built from TRBV7-6 and TRBJ2-1; TRBD2 matches at 9 bases. The CDR3 runs to 19 residues. The V and J ends lost 5 bases and 1 base, in that order; junction bases with no gene match: 15. CDR1 and CDR2 (germline): SGHVS, FNYEAQ. CDR3 amino acids: CASSPSLGGGASSYNEQFF. The CDR3 DNA is TGTGCCAGCAGCCCGAGCCTTGGCGGGGGGGCCAGTTCCTACAATGAGCAGTTCTTC.

This clonotype showed up just a few times. V and J are TRBV12-3 or TRBV12-4 and TRBJ2-1; D call uncertain. The CDR3 contains 13 residues. V dropped 5 bases and J dropped 2 bases, with 7 bases sitting between them. CDR3 DNA sequence: TGTGCCAGCAGTGCAGGAGCCTACAATGAGCAGTTCTTC. The encoded protein is CASSAGAYNEQFF.

The rearrangement uses TRBV20-1 and TRBJ2-7, with 12 bases identical to TRBD2. Per the germline V gene, CDR1 is DFQATT and CDR2 is SNEGSKA (reference sequence). The V segment lost 6 bases and the J segment 2 bases; nucleotides outside the gene matches: 8. The CDR3 totals 15 residues. The CDR3 coding sequence is TGCAGTGCCCCCGAGACTAGCGGGAGTCCCTACGAGCAGTACTTC. Encoded protein: CSAPETSGSPYEQYF.

This clonotype came up many times. This chain joins TRBV10-3 and TRBJ2-1, with TRBD2 identical over 11 bases. The J segment lost 0 bases and the V segment lost 6 bases, leaving 13 bases of the junction unmatched. CDR3 length: 19 residues. Germline V lookup: CDR1 ENHRY, CDR2 SYGVKD. CDR3 bases: TGTGCCATCAGGGGGGGACTAGCGGCCCCCGGGAGCTCCTACAATGAGCAGTTCTTC. Translating gives CAIRGGLAAPGSSYNEQFF.

V gene TRBV30 combines with J gene TRBJ2-1, with a tentative D call TRBD2 (6 bases). Germline V lookup: CDR1 GTSNPN, CDR2 SVGIG (reference sequence). The V gene lost 4 bases and the J gene lost 0 bases, with 10 bases spanning the gap. CDR3 length: 14 residues. As DNA, the CDR3 is TGTGCCTGGAATGGGGGGAGCTCCTACAATGAGCAGTTCTTC. This gives the protein CAWNGGSSYNEQFF. Full variable domain (outside the CDR3, taken from reference TRBV30 and TRBJ2-1): SQTIHQWPATLVQPVGSPLSLECTVEGTSNPNLYWYRQAAGRGLQLLFYSVGIGQISSEVPQNLSASRPQDRQFILSSKKLLLSDSGFYLCAWNGGSSYNEQFFGPGTRLTVL.

The chain has TRBV7-2 and TRBJ2-3, with TRBD2 identical over 8 bases. The V and J ends lost 3 bases and 10 bases, in that order; junction bases with no gene match: 3. Germline CDR1 reads SGHTA; CDR2 reads FQGNSA. The CDR3 consists of 12 residues. CDR3 in DNA: TGTGCCAGCAGCTTCGGACTAGCAGCGCAGTATTTT. Protein: CASSFGLAAQYF.

This clonotype was detected only a few times. The genes are TRBV6-2 or TRBV6-3 and TRBJ2-7, with D maybe TRBD2 (6 bases). In germline, CDR1 is MNHEY, CDR2 SVGEGT. V was shortened by 5 bases and J by 4 bases, with 12 bases between the two germline ends. The length of the CDR3 is 13 residues. CDR3 nucleotides: TGTGCCAGCAGTCGGTGGGGGGATTACGAGCAGTACTTC. Translating it yields CASSRWGDYEQYF.

The gene calls are TRBV20-1 and TRBJ2-3; D is possibly TRBD2 (5 bases). This CDR3 spans 11 amino acids. Germline-derived CDR1 and CDR2 are DFQATT and SNEGSKA (reference sequence). The V gene lost 3 bases and the J gene lost 4 bases, with 5 bases spanning the gap. The chain's CDR3 is CSASGADTQYF. The CDR3, as DNA: TGCAGTGCTAGCGGGGCAGATACGCAGTATTTT.

J is TRBJ2-1 and V is TRBV24-1; 12 nucleotides align to TRBD2. V shed 7 bases and J 2 bases; nucleotides not matched to a gene: 5. Germline CDR1 KGHDR, CDR2 SFDVKD. The CDR3 is 16 amino acids. CDR3 DNA sequence: TGTGCCACCAGCGGCGGACTAGCGGGGACCTACAATGAGCAGTTCTTC. It translates to CATSGGLAGTYNEQFF.

This clonotype was detected a few times. The genes are TRBV4-3 and TRBJ1-1; the D gene is possibly TRBD1 (6 bases). Between the trimmed V and J ends, which lost 4 bases and 3 bases, there was a span of 12 bases. The CDR3 runs 14 residues. Germline V gene sequence: CDR1 LGHNA, CDR2 YSLEER. Here the CDR3 DNA reads TGCGCCAGCAGCCGGGGGACATGGGACACTGAAGCTTTCTTT. It is translated as CASSRGTWDTEAFF.

The chain is built from TRBV10-3 and TRBJ1-1, with 9 bases aligning to TRBD1. The germline V gene has CDR1 ENHRY and CDR2 SYGVKD. The CDR3 extends over 13 amino acids. V gave up 9 bases and J gave up 2 bases; unmatched junction bases: 4. CDR3 region: CAIGGQGNTEAFF. The CDR3 region has the DNA TGTGCCATAGGGGGACAGGGAAACACTGAAGCTTTCTTT.

The table lists this clonotype with a few counts. This chain joins TRBV28 and TRBJ2-7, with D perhaps TRBD2 (6 bases). With 3 bases removed from V and 0 bases from J, the gap between germline ends came to 18 bases. The CDR3 is made up of 17 amino acids. Per germline, CDR1 MDHEN and CDR2 SYDVKM. Here the CDR3 DNA reads TGTGCCAGCAGTTTCCGGCCGGGGGTGATATTCTCCTACGAGCAGTACTTC. Protein sequence: CASSFRPGVIFSYEQYF.

The J gene is TRBJ2-7, the V gene TRBV7-2; 7 bases align to TRBD2. Germline values: CDR1 SGHTA, CDR2 FQGNSA. Trimming cost V 1 base and J 5 bases; bases outside gene matches: 5. CDR3 length: 14 residues. The CDR3: CASSLVGGGDEQYF. The CDR3, as DNA: TGTGCCAGCAGCTTAGTGGGGGGAGGGGACGAGCAGTACTTC.